Presented here are 23 T cell receptor beta chains from one specimen sequenced in a study of early T cells in non-severe SARS-CoV-2 infection. Each CDR3 protein gets one entry after TCRdb re-called the 5' RACE reads with MiXCR. The sample shows 60,000 to 75,000 distinct CDR3 sequences, roughly 11% of them seen only once. The source was whole blood, collected at baseline. These receptors all stem from an adult who was a healthcare worker with PCR-confirmed SARS-CoV-2 infection or an uninfected control (not recorded which).

This clonotype was observed a handful of times. The V call is TRBV11-2, the J call TRBJ2-3; maybe TRBD2 (6 bases). Trimming took 6 bases from V and 5 from J, leaving 15 bases between them. This CDR3 comprises 14 residues. Germline CDR1 SGHAT, CDR2 FQNNGV. Here the CDR3 DNA reads TGTGCCAGCAGTCGCCCTAGCGCCGAAGATACGCAGTATTTT. This encodes CASSRPSAEDTQYF.

This clonotype was counted a few times. This chain joins TRBV24-1 and TRBJ2-1; D is ambiguous. This CDR3 has 16 residues. Germline V gene sequence: CDR1 KGHDR, CDR2 SFDVKD. V lost 0 bases and J 0 bases, leaving 8 bases between the germline ends. The CDR3 region is CATSDLKSSSYNEQFF. The CDR3 nucleotides are TGTGCCACCAGTGATTTGAAGAGCAGCTCCTACAATGAGCAGTTCTTC.

This clonotype was seen a few times. The chain joins TRBV2 to TRBJ1-1; 7 nucleotides match TRBD1. The CDR3 contains 13 residues. Germline CDR1 reads SNHLY; CDR2 reads FYNNEI. V lost 1 base, J lost 13 bases, and 9 bases stayed unmatched. CDR3: CASSEEQGLLFFF. The CDR3 region has the DNA TGTGCCAGCAGTGAAGAACAGGGGTTGCTCTTTTTCTTT.

This clonotype was recorded many times. The V and J genes are TRBV20-1 and TRBJ2-1; D not certain. V shed 5 bases and J shed 0 bases, with 11 bases lying between them. Germline V gene data show CDR1 as DFQATT and CDR2 as SNEGSKA (reference sequence). The CDR3 covers 14 residues. The CDR3 nucleotides read TGCAGTGCTCGGCCCGCTAGCTCCTACAATGAGCAGTTCTTC. Its protein is CSARPASSYNEQFF.

In this sample, this clonotype turned up a few times. The chain links TRBV5-6 to TRBJ2-1; TRBD2 agrees at 11 bases. V gave up 4 bases and J gave up 6 bases; unmatched junction bases: 3. The CDR3 spans 14 residues. Per germline, CDR1 SGHDT and CDR2 YYEEEE. The CDR3 is CASSPGLAVNEQFF. The CDR3 region has the DNA TGTGCCAGCAGCCCGGGACTAGCGGTCAATGAGCAGTTCTTC.

This clonotype was detected ten times or more. V gene TRBV5-4 combines with J gene TRBJ1-5, with 11 bases fitting TRBD1. CDR1 is SGHNT and CDR2 is YYREEE in the germline V gene (reference sequence). With 4 bases clipped from V and 3 bases from J, the junction kept 6 bases outside the gene matches. The CDR3 is made up of 16 amino acids. The CDR3 reads CASSIGTGGYNQPQHF. CDR3 nucleotide sequence: TGTGCCAGCAGCATCGGGACAGGGGGTTACAATCAGCCCCAGCATTTT. The whole variable domain, remainder taken from reference TRBV5-4 and TRBJ1-5, is ETGVTQSPTHLIKTRGQQVTLRCSSQSGHNTVSWYQQALGQGPQFIFQYYREEENGRGNFPPRFSGLQFPNYSSELNVNALELDDSALYLCASSIGTGGYNQPQHFGDGTRLSIL.

The chain employs TRBV29-1 and TRBJ2-3, with 7 bases lining up with TRBD1. With V trimmed by 6 bases and J by 1 base, 7 bases remained unmatched. Germline CDR1 is SQVTM and CDR2 is ANQGSEA. This CDR3 is built from 14 residues. The CDR3 reads CSVLRDRGTDTQYF. In DNA, the CDR3 is TGCAGCGTCCTTCGAGACAGGGGCACAGATACGCAGTATTTT.

This clonotype was picked up many times. The V and J genes are TRBV18 and TRBJ1-2; 7 nucleotides align to TRBD1. This CDR3 contains 16 residues. From germline, CDR1 is KGHSH and CDR2 LQKENI. The J segment lost 6 bases and the V segment lost 5 bases, leaving 15 bases of the junction unmatched. The CDR3 DNA sequence: TGTGCCAGCTCAATGAACATCGGTATACAGGGGAATGGCTACACCTTC. As protein: CASSMNIGIQGNGYTF.

The chain employs TRBV20-1 and TRBJ1-5; TRBD1 might be the D (6 bases). Germline CDR1 is DFQATT and CDR2 is SNEGSKA (reference sequence). The CDR3 has 14 residues. Between the trimmed V and J ends, which lost 0 bases and 0 bases, there was a span of 6 bases. CDR3 amino acids: CSARDRGSNQPQHF. The CDR3 DNA follows: TGCAGTGCTAGAGACAGGGGTAGCAATCAGCCCCAGCATTTT.

The table lists this clonotype with many counts. The chain is built from TRBV7-2 and TRBJ2-1, with 14 bases that match TRBD2. After removal of 5 bases from V and 7 bases from J, the junction contained 13 bases not matched to a gene. Germline V gives CDR1 SGHTA, CDR2 FQGNSA. The CDR3 sequence is 18 residues long. This CDR3 reads CASSPDLGLAGVMNEQFF. The CDR3 nucleotides read TGTGCCAGCAGCCCAGATTTGGGACTAGCGGGAGTTATGAATGAGCAGTTCTTC.

V is TRBV7-6 and J is TRBJ2-1; 10 bases fit TRBD2. The CDR3 is 16 amino acids. Germline lookup yields CDR1 SGHVS and CDR2 FNYEAQ. Unmatched junction bases numbered 6, after V lost 1 base and J lost 6 bases. CDR3 sequence (DNA): TGTGCCAGCAGCTTAGGTACCCAGCGGGGGGGCAATGAGCAGTTCTTC. Translating gives CASSLGTQRGGNEQFF.

This chain uses TRBV7-3 with TRBJ1-5, with D possibly being TRBD1 (5 bases). This CDR3 is built from 13 residues. Germline V gives CDR1 SGHTA, CDR2 FQGTGA. Trimming stripped 5 bases from V and 7 bases from J, with 12 bases between. For the CDR3, the DNA is TGTGCCAGCAGCCTGGGGGTCGGGCAGCCCCAGCATTTT. Translated, it gives CASSLGVGQPQHF.

This clonotype was detected a few times. The chain uses TRBV6-2 or TRBV6-3 and TRBJ1-5; D gene unclear. Germline V lookup: CDR1 MNHEY, CDR2 SVGEGT. V lost 4 bases and J 0 bases, leaving 4 bases between the germline ends. The CDR3 is 13 residues long. CDR3 coding DNA: TGTGCCAGCAGTTCTTATAGCAATCAGCCCCAGCATTTT. This gives the protein CASSSYSNQPQHF.

This clonotype was recorded a few times. V is TRBV5-6 and J is TRBJ2-4; no reliable D call. This CDR3 has 14 residues. CDR1 and CDR2 (germline): SGHDT, YYEEEE. The V gene lost 2 bases and the J gene lost 0 bases, with 6 bases spanning the gap. CDR3 region: CASSLQLAKNIQYF. In nucleotides, the CDR3 is TGTGCCAGCAGCTTACAGCTAGCCAAAAACATTCAGTACTTC.

The rearrangement joins TRBV3-1 to TRBJ1-1, with D perhaps TRBD1 (5 bases). The CDR3 is made up of 14 amino acids. Trimming took 5 bases from V and 3 from J, leaving 13 bases between them. Germline-derived CDR1 and CDR2 are LGHDT and YNNKEL (reference sequence). The CDR3: CASSWGREYTEAFF. The DNA of the CDR3 is TGTGCCAGCAGCTGGGGCAGAGAATACACTGAAGCTTTCTTT.

The V call is TRBV4-2, the J call TRBJ2-5; 8 bases are shared with TRBD2. Germline CDR1 LGHNA, CDR2 YNFKEQ. The CDR3 loop spans 16 amino acids. With V trimmed by 1 base and J by 1 base, 5 bases remained unmatched. The CDR3 nucleotides read TGTGCCAGCAGCCAAGGTCCTACTAGCGGCCAAGAGACCCAGTACTTC. It specifies CASSQGPTSGQETQYF.

This clonotype was picked up many times. J is TRBJ1-2 and V is TRBV7-2; possibly TRBD1 for D (5 bases). The CDR3 covers 15 residues. The V gene lost 5 bases and the J gene lost 0 bases, with 13 bases spanning the gap. In germline, CDR1 is SGHTA, CDR2 FQGNSA. The CDR3 is CASSGRDHTNYGYTF. The CDR3, as DNA: TGTGCCAGCAGCGGGAGGGACCATACTAACTATGGCTACACCTTC.

This chain joins TRBV20-1 and TRBJ2-1; D unresolved. The V end was cut by 6 bases, the J end by 5 bases, with 14 bases between. CDR1 DFQATT and CDR2 SNEGSKA come from the germline V gene (reference sequence). This CDR3 has 13 residues. The CDR3 here is CSALADRNNEQFF. The CDR3 nucleotides are TGCAGTGCCCTCGCGGACCGAAACAATGAGCAGTTCTTC.

This clonotype was counted a few times. At one end, the junction sequence differs from germline, possibly due to a read error. The V gene is TRBV6-6, the J gene TRBJ2-1, with 8 positions matching TRBD1. Germline CDR1 and CDR2: MNHNY and SVGAGI (reference sequence). This CDR3 is built from 16 residues. Here the CDR3 reads CASSKGTGGPYNEQSF. CDR3 bases: TGTGCCAGCAGCAAAGGGACAGGAGGACCCTACAATGAGCAGTCCTTC.

The chain has TRBV5-4 and TRBJ2-2; unclear D gene. The germline CDR1 and CDR2 sequences are SGHNT and YYREEE (reference sequence). The CDR3 runs to 12 residues. Between the trimmed V and J ends, which lost 4 bases and 7 bases, there was a span of 8 bases. CDR3 amino acids: CASSGYSGELFF. In DNA form, the CDR3 reads TGTGCCAGCAGCGGCTATAGCGGGGAGCTGTTTTTT.

The rearrangement joins TRBV28 to TRBJ2-3; 10 nucleotides match TRBD2. Per the germline V gene, CDR1 is MDHEN and CDR2 is SYDVKM. The CDR3 sequence is 15 residues long. Trimming cost V 7 bases and J 2 bases; bases outside gene matches: 6. CDR3 in amino acids: CASTSGGSDTDTQYF. As DNA, the CDR3 is TGTGCCAGCACTAGCGGGGGTAGTGACACAGATACGCAGTATTTT.

V usage is TRBV12-5 and J usage is TRBJ2-5, with a possible D match to TRBD2 (5 bases). There are 12 residues in the CDR3. The germline CDR1 and CDR2 sequences are LGHNT and FRNRAP. V lost 3 bases and J 6 bases, leaving 8 bases between the germline ends. CDR3 amino acids: CASGFRGKTQYF. CDR3 in DNA: TGTGCTAGTGGTTTCCGGGGAAAGACCCAGTACTTC.

This clonotype was picked up many times. This chain uses TRBV5-1 with TRBJ1-1, with D hard to call. V was clipped by 2 bases and J by 1 base, with 9 bases between them. The CDR3 extends over 14 amino acids. Germline V gene lookup returns CDR1 SGHRS and CDR2 YFSETQ. CDR3 protein: CASSFFGPNTEAFF. The DNA of the CDR3 is TGCGCCAGCAGCTTTTTTGGCCCGAACACTGAAGCTTTCTTT.